The clone carrying this T cell receptor beta chain was seen once. Its antigen is as yet unknown. The sample is drawn from a study of T cells in Graves' hyperthyroidism and ophthalmopathy. CDR3 length: 12 amino acids. In germline, CDR1 is SQVTM, CDR2 ANQGSEA. Whole-study results and caveats: Onset of ophthalmopathy came a median 6.5 months after the model predicted it. Ophthalmopathy could be told apart from stable hyperthyroidism with a 13 V-J model. Researchers found most expanded thyroid clonotypes above 0.001 in blood as well.

Authors of the study amplified TCR beta CDR3 regions from RNA transcripts. In the first-round RT-PCR of the TCR CDR3, the HTBI primer set was used. TCRdb itself ran the multiplex PCR reads through MiXCR, one entry per CDR3 protein. This sample has 96,000 or so distinct CDR3 sequences, with just over 50% found just once. The V and J genes are TRBV29-1 and TRBJ1-1; TRBD1 agrees at 9 bases. The sample was blood. The receptor was derived from a woman in her 40s with Graves' hyperthyroidism. The CDR3 loop reads CVERDRATEAFF. CDR3 coding DNA: TGCGTTGAACGGGACAGGGCAACTGAAGCTTTCTTT.